This note documents a single TCR beta chain sequence. The target antigen is unknown. This sample stems from a study of CD8+ T cells in alopecia areata. About the study: Oral tofacitinib, 5 to 10 mg twice daily, was given in an open-label trial. The study, taken as a whole, reports: Shared TCR sequences were less clear between patients than in mice, possibly partly from HLA diversity.

RNA extraction and reverse transcription yielded cDNA as sequencing template. Repertoires were generated with immunoSEQ multiplex PCR, while TCRdb's copy carries only in-frame clones and drops some. Among around 250,000 clones listed, roughly two thirds were seen once. The CDR3 runs 16 residues. Germline V gene lookup returns CDR1 LNHNV and CDR2 YYDKDF (reference sequence). Trimming cost V 4 bases and J 5 bases, with 18 bases left between them. The J gene is TRBJ1-5, the V gene TRBV15, with D perhaps matching TRBD1 (5 bases). The sequence came from a human donor with alopecia areata. Sample: CD4+ T cells sorted from blood, taken at week 0. The CDR3 DNA is TGTGCCACCAGCACCCCTCTTGGGGGAGGTCATCAGCCCCAGCATTTT. Amino acid sequence: CATSTPLGGGHQPQHF.